This T cell receptor beta chain emerged from a study of sequential checkpoint blockade in melanoma. For the study at large: After both sequences, patients received maintenance nivolumab.

The CDR3 covers 13 residues. Germline loops: CDR1 MDHEN, CDR2 SYDVKM. Between the trimmed V and J ends, which lost 9 bases and 5 bases, there was a span of 13 bases. Stated treatment: randomized to nivolumab then ipilimumab (arm A) or the reverse (arm B). Assay used: immunoSEQ multiplex PCR; TCRdb lists only in-frame clones, some missing. The sample consists of around 20,000 clones, roughly four fifths of them appearing once. The rearrangement joins TRBV28 to TRBJ2-2, with D tentatively TRBD2 (5 bases). The TCR comes from a human donor with melanoma. The sequenced sample was CD8+ T cells sorted from blood (inferred from file names), obtained from a patient given nivolumab and ipilimumab in sequence. This CDR3 is CASWVQRTGELFF. The CDR3 region has the DNA TGTGCCAGTTGGGTCCAGCGGACCGGGGAGCTGTTTTTT.